This T cell receptor (beta chain) was sequenced in a study of cytomegalovirus exposure and HLA in healthy donors. The study, taken as a whole, reports: Analysis was carried out at a later point, and it linked a missense DCLRE1C variant to TCR beta V- and J-gene trimming. It was 164 TCR beta chains that were listed as cytomegalovirus-associated.

Nominally healthy donors provided the samples, though records likely missed some immune exposures. Details on this clone: Antigen: not known.

This CDR3 contains 16 residues. Germline CDR1 is MNHNS and CDR2 is SASEGT. V lost 4 bases and J 0 bases, leaving 13 bases between the germline ends. A multiplex PCR was run with 60 Vbeta primers and 13 Jbeta primers. Original processing methods: In a later analysis, around 12 million of approximately 81 million unique beta chains occurred in at least two donors. Some clones are missing from TCRdb's copy, which holds only in-frame ones; the method was immunoSEQ multiplex PCR. V and J calls and clone size are as listed in that table; D and trimming were resolved from the DNA. The sample holds 150,000 to 200,000 clones, approximately 80% seen once.

The J gene is TRBJ1-3, the V gene TRBV6-1, with D possibly matching TRBD1 (6 bases). The sequence came from a boy between 2 and 10 years old in good health and CMV-seronegative. The specimen was PBMCs. The CDR3 here is CASSVATGSSGNTIYF. The CDR3 DNA is TGTGCCAGCAGTGTTGCGACAGGCAGCTCTGGAAACACCATATATTTT.